This record looks at one T cell receptor beta chain sequence and its context. The sample belongs to a study of blood T cell repertoires in COVID-19. The repertoire was sequenced with immunoSEQ multiplex PCR; TCRdb's copy has only in-frame clones and lacks some. The sample includes about 220,000 clones, 75% to 85% seen only once; the top ten take about 4.8%. This sequence originates from a woman between 65 and 79 years old with COVID-19, enrolled during active disease. Sequencing input: peripheral blood.

The CDR3 is CSVEDRGRAHYNEQFF. The CDR3 nucleotides read TGCAGCGTTGAGGATCGCGGGAGGGCCCATTACAATGAGCAGTTCTTC. This sequence joins TRBV29-1 and TRBJ2-1, with 9 bases identical to TRBD2. Per germline, CDR1 SQVTM and CDR2 ANQGSEA. Trimming at V came to 3 bases and at J to 4 bases, leaving 10 bases not matched to a gene. This CDR3 comprises 16 residues.